A single sample gave rise to the 24 T cell receptor beta chains below, sequenced in a study of technical replicates of blood from a few donors. Measured with immunoSEQ multiplex PCR; TCRdb has only the in-frame clones, and not every one. The repertoire holds 68,000 or so clones, just over 90% seen once, with over 4% in the top ten. The material sequenced was PBMCs. The receptors were sampled from a human donor in good health. Some clones in this sample may be carry-over from other donors' samples.

This chain connects TRBV7-2 to TRBJ2-7; TRBD1 aligns across 7 bases. The CDR3 extends over 13 amino acids. The trim removed 9 bases at V and 0 bases at J, leaving 5 bases unmatched. Germline CDR1 and CDR2: SGHTA and FQGNSA. CDR3 in amino acids: CASSPGGSYEQYF. In DNA, the CDR3 is TGTGCCAGTAGTCCAGGGGGCTCCTACGAGCAGTACTTC.

The chain carries TRBV7-9 and TRBJ1-6; D may be TRBD1 (5 bases). The CDR3 runs 14 residues. Trimming shortened V by 3 bases and J by 6 bases, and 9 bases separated the two germline ends. CDR1 is SEHNR, CDR2 FQNEAQ, per germline (reference sequence). Written as DNA, the CDR3 is TGTGCCAGCAGCTTGGAGGGGTCTAATTCACCCCTCCACTTT. This codes for CASSLEGSNSPLHF.

The rearrangement links TRBV19 to TRBJ1-1; D possibly corresponds to TRBD1 (6 bases). V was cut by 3 bases and J by 4 bases, with 24 bases left in between. Per germline, CDR1 LNHDA and CDR2 SQIVND (reference sequence). The CDR3 has 18 amino acids. CDR3 nucleotide sequence: TGTGCCAGTAGTATGTGGTCCCAGGGGCATCCCGGTGGCACTGAAGCTTTCTTT. Protein product: CASSMWSQGHPGGTEAFF.

The chain recombines TRBV5-5 with TRBJ2-7; 9 bases map to TRBD2. Germline trimming cut 1 base from V and 2 bases from J; bases unmatched to any gene: 4. Germline V CDR1 and CDR2: SGHKS, YYEKEE (reference sequence). The CDR3 runs to 15 residues. The CDR3 protein is CASSLSGGPAYEQYF. CDR3 DNA sequence: TGTGCCAGCAGCTTGAGCGGGGGGCCTGCCTACGAGCAGTACTTC.

The chain uses TRBV4-3 and TRBJ2-1; 8 bases map to TRBD2. After removal of 3 bases from V and 10 bases from J, the junction contained 11 bases not matched to a gene. Germline CDR1 and CDR2: LGHNA and YSLEER. The CDR3 spans 15 residues. The CDR3 region has the DNA TGCGCCAGCAGCCAGGGACTAGAACAGTTAAGAGAGCAGTTCTTC. Translating gives CASSQGLEQLREQFF.

This clone was recorded once. The genes are TRBV18 and TRBJ2-3, with D unclear. V lost 2 bases to trimming and J lost 1 base, with 10 bases between them. The CDR3 has 15 amino acids. Germline assignment: CDR1 KGHSH and CDR2 LQKENI. DNA for the CDR3: TGTGCCAGCTCACCAGAGGCCTGGGGCACAGATACGCAGTATTTT. It is translated as CASSPEAWGTDTQYF.

The rearrangement uses TRBV6-5 and TRBJ2-5; 12 bases are a match to TRBD2. Trimming removed 10 bases from V and 0 bases from J; junction bases left unmatched: 6. The length of the CDR3 is 15 residues. Per the germline V gene, CDR1 is MNHEY and CDR2 is SVGAGI. CDR3 in amino acids: CATTRLAGDQETQYF. DNA of the CDR3: TGTGCCACCACGAGACTAGCGGGGGACCAAGAGACCCAGTACTTC.

The chain links TRBV2 to TRBJ2-2; 15 positions match TRBD2. V gave up 6 bases and J gave up 5 bases; unmatched junction bases: 10. The CDR3 is made up of 18 amino acids. Germline V gene lookup returns CDR1 SNHLY and CDR2 FYNNEI. The CDR3 protein is CASSGGLAGGPRTGELFF. The CDR3 DNA follows: TGTGCCAGCAGCGGAGGACTAGCGGGGGGGCCAAGGACCGGGGAGCTGTTTTTT.

This chain links TRBV7-6 with TRBJ2-2; 12 bases align to TRBD1. V shed 1 base and J 5 bases; nucleotides not matched to a gene: 2. Per the germline V gene, CDR1 is SGHVS and CDR2 is FNYEAQ. There are 16 residues in the CDR3. The CDR3 DNA reads TGTGCCAGCAGCTTAGGGGGACAGGGGGCGACCGGGGAGCTGTTTTTT. Its translation: CASSLGGQGATGELFF.

The chain is built from TRBV5-1 and TRBJ1-1; TRBD1 is a possible D gene (6 bases). Trimming took 0 bases from V and 1 from J, leaving 16 bases between them. Germline V gene sequence: CDR1 SGHRS, CDR2 YFSETQ. The CDR3 contains 17 residues. CDR3 protein: CASSLAGGGGPNTEAFF. DNA of the CDR3: TGCGCCAGCAGCTTGGCCGGGGGCGGGGGGCCGAACACTGAAGCTTTCTTT.

A single count supports this clone. V is TRBV6-5 and J is TRBJ2-7, with D perhaps matching TRBD1 (6 bases). Germline V gives CDR1 MNHEY, CDR2 SVGAGI. V was trimmed by 0 bases and J by 1 base, leaving 13 bases between them. CDR3 size: 16 residues. The CDR3 DNA reads TGTGCCAGCAGTTACTCATCAGGGGCGGCTTCCTACGAGCAGTACTTC. Its translation is CASSYSSGAASYEQYF.

This clone was seen only once. The rearrangement joins TRBV30 to TRBJ1-2; 7 positions agree with TRBD1. V lost 1 base and J lost 1; bases outside the gene matches: 0. The CDR3 runs 13 residues. The germline V gene encodes CDR1 GTSNPN and CDR2 SVGIG (reference sequence). The CDR3 DNA is TGTGCCTGGAGTGACAGGGGTAACTATGGCTACACCTTC. The encoded protein is CAWSDRGNYGYTF.

The rearrangement links TRBV6-1 to TRBJ1-4; 9 bases fit TRBD1. The J segment lost 6 bases and the V segment lost 5 bases, leaving 7 bases of the junction unmatched. Germline V gene sequence: CDR1 MNHNS, CDR2 SASEGT. The CDR3 length is 15 residues. The CDR3 DNA sequence: TGTGCCAGCAGTCCTAACAGGGGGCAGGATGAAAAACTGTTTTTT. Translated: CASSPNRGQDEKLFF.

The chain is built from TRBV4-1 and TRBJ1-1; D might be TRBD1 (5 bases). Germline lookup yields CDR1 MGHRA and CDR2 YSYEKL. There are 14 residues in the CDR3. V lost 4 bases to trimming and J lost 0 bases, with 9 bases between them. The CDR3 loop is CASSPGGVNTEAFF. The CDR3 DNA is TGCGCCAGCAGCCCAGGAGGGGTGAACACTGAAGCTTTCTTT.

The chain couples TRBV5-1 to TRBJ1-6, with D maybe TRBD1 (6 bases). The germline gives CDR1 SGHRS, CDR2 YFSETQ. CDR3 length: 19 amino acids. V dropped 2 bases and J dropped 5 bases, with 23 bases sitting between them. CDR3 nucleotides: TGCGCCAGCAGCTTTAAATTCACCGGGGGGGCTCAAGATAATTCACCCCTCCACTTT. Its translation is CASSFKFTGGAQDNSPLHF. The complete variable domain, with remaining parts taken from reference TRBV5-1 and TRBJ1-6, reads KAGVTQTPRYLIKTRGQQVTLSCSPISGHRSVSWYQQTPGQGLQFLFEYFSETQRNKGNFPGRFSGRQFSNSRSEMNVSTLELGDSALYLCASSFKFTGGAQDNSPLHFGNGTRLTVT.

V gene TRBV19 combines with J gene TRBJ1-6; D remains ambiguous. The germline CDR1 and CDR2 sequences are LNHDA and SQIVND (reference sequence). The CDR3 is 17 residues long. Trimming left V 8 bases short and J 4 bases short, with 21 bases between. This chain's CDR3 is CASSWQANRNYNSPLHF. Written as DNA, the CDR3 is TGTGCCAGTTCCTGGCAGGCCAATCGAAATTATAATTCACCCCTCCACTTT.

The chain links TRBV4-2 to TRBJ2-7; 8 bases line up with TRBD2. Germline V gene lookup returns CDR1 LGHNA and CDR2 YNFKEQ. The CDR3 runs 19 residues. V was clipped by 4 bases and J by 0 bases; unmatched bases: 17. The CDR3 reads CASSLGAGGDPISSYEQYF. CDR3 in DNA: TGTGCCAGCAGCCTCGGTGCGGGGGGCGACCCCATTTCCTCCTACGAGCAGTACTTC.

The chain has TRBV7-2 and TRBJ2-3; unclear D gene. V was trimmed by 5 bases and J by 4 bases, leaving 13 bases between them. Germline values: CDR1 SGHTA, CDR2 FQGNSA. The CDR3 is 14 residues long. DNA for the CDR3: TGTGCCAGCAGCATCAAGGTCCGGGCAGATACGCAGTATTTT. Residues: CASSIKVRADTQYF.

This chain joins TRBV2 and TRBJ1-1, with D maybe TRBD1 (5 bases). In germline, CDR1 is SNHLY, CDR2 FYNNEI. V lost 9 bases to trimming and J lost 5 bases, with 19 bases between them. The CDR3 runs to 14 residues. The DNA for the CDR3 is TGTGCCAGTGGAGGGTGGGGCGGGATGACTGAAGCTTTCTTT. This encodes CASGGWGGMTEAFF.

The chain combines TRBV5-1 with TRBJ1-2; 10 bases are shared with TRBD1. The germline gives CDR1 SGHRS, CDR2 YFSETQ. J was trimmed by 5 bases and V by 4 bases; bases with no gene match: 5. This CDR3 spans 14 amino acids. Here the CDR3 DNA reads TGCGCCAGCAGCCCCCGGACAGGGGGTTATGGCTACACCTTC. Amino acid sequence: CASSPRTGGYGYTF.

The rearrangement uses TRBV5-1 and TRBJ2-6, with TRBD1 matching over 7 bases. With 3 bases clipped from V and 0 bases from J, the junction kept 6 bases outside the gene matches. The CDR3 is 17 residues long. From germline, CDR1 is SGHRS and CDR2 YFSETQ. In DNA, the CDR3 is TGCGCCAGCAGCTGGGGGACAGTGCCCTCTGGGGCCAACGTCCTGACTTTC. Translated: CASSWGTVPSGANVLTF.

The chain has TRBV11-2 and TRBJ2-7, with D tentatively TRBD1 (6 bases). This CDR3 is 13 amino acids long. V lost 4 bases, J lost 3 bases, and 10 bases lay in between. From germline, CDR1 is SGHAT and CDR2 FQNNGV. This chain's CDR3 is CASSWTAYYEQYF. CDR3 in DNA: TGTGCCAGCAGCTGGACAGCTTACTACGAGCAGTACTTC.

The CDR3 protein is CASSYSTVPYEQYF. DNA of the CDR3: TGTGCCAGCAGTTATTCGACAGTTCCCTACGAGCAGTACTTC. The chain joins TRBV6-6 to TRBJ2-7; D might be TRBD1 (5 bases). Trimming took off 3 bases at V and 2 bases at J, with 11 bases between the two ends. Germline assignment: CDR1 MNHNY and CDR2 SVGAGI (reference sequence). The CDR3 extends over 14 amino acids.

The chain recombines TRBV29-1 with TRBJ2-2; 12 positions agree with TRBD2. Per germline, CDR1 SQVTM and CDR2 ANQGSEA. V lost 0 bases, J lost 7 bases, and 3 bases stayed unmatched. The CDR3 has 15 residues. CDR3 DNA sequence: TGCAGCGTTGAAGAACGACTAGCGGGAGTCGGGGAGCTGTTTTTT. Its translation is CSVEERLAGVGELFF.